Shown below are 5 T cell receptor beta chains from a single sample sequenced in a study of early T cells in non-severe SARS-CoV-2 infection. TCRdb passed the 5' RACE reads through MiXCR, listing each CDR3 protein once. The data hold approximately 45,000 distinct CDR3 sequences, with 7.1% observed a single time. The source material was whole blood. These receptors all stem from an adult who was a healthcare worker with PCR-confirmed SARS-CoV-2 infection or an uninfected control (not recorded which).

This clonotype was observed a few times. V gene TRBV4-3 combines with J gene TRBJ2-6; 7 bases match TRBD1. The length of the CDR3 is 16 residues. With V trimmed by 8 bases and J by 0 bases, 7 bases remained unmatched. In germline, CDR1 is LGHNA, CDR2 YSLEER. CDR3 nucleotide sequence: TGCGCCAGCTCCCGGGACAGCTTCTCTGGGGCCAACGTCCTGACTTTC. Protein: CASSRDSFSGANVLTF.

The gene calls are TRBV6-5 and TRBJ1-4; possible D gene TRBD1, 5 bases. The V gene's germline CDR1 is MNHEY and CDR2 SVGAGI. Trimming left V 0 bases short and J 10 bases short, with 9 bases between. The CDR3 totals 13 residues. Here the CDR3 reads CASSYSGVGKLFF. CDR3 DNA sequence: TGTGCCAGCAGTTACTCGGGGGTGGGAAAACTGTTTTTT.

The chain links TRBV28 to TRBJ1-2; 8 nucleotides match TRBD1. CDR3 length: 15 residues. The V segment lost 2 bases and the J segment 4 bases; nucleotides outside the gene matches: 6. Germline V CDR1 and CDR2: MDHEN, SYDVKM. The CDR3 region is CASSLNPGGGYGYTF. CDR3 nucleotides: TGTGCCAGCAGTTTAAATCCAGGGGGCGGCTATGGCTACACCTTC.

This clonotype has at least ten counts. The chain recombines TRBV6-5 with TRBJ2-2, with 11 bases aligning to TRBD2. The J segment lost 5 bases and the V segment lost 7 bases, leaving 12 bases of the junction unmatched. Germline V CDR1 and CDR2: MNHEY, SVGAGI. This CDR3 has 17 residues. CDR3 loop: CASISLGGLAETGELFF. DNA of the CDR3: TGTGCCAGCATTTCCCTCGGGGGACTAGCGGAGACCGGGGAGCTGTTTTTT.

This clonotype was found a few times. This chain links TRBV5-1 with TRBJ2-5; possibly TRBD1 for D (6 bases). The V gene lost 4 bases and the J gene lost 1 base, with 11 bases spanning the gap. The CDR3 is made up of 14 amino acids. CDR1 SGHRS and CDR2 YFSETQ come from the germline V gene. The CDR3 sequence: CASSLGHPQETQYF. The CDR3 DNA sequence: TGCGCCAGCAGCCTGGGACACCCCCAAGAGACCCAGTACTTC.